In its sample, the clone carrying this TCR beta chain was seen a few times. Its matching antigen is unknown. The PCR used 60 Vbeta and 13 Jbeta primers. Repertoires were generated with immunoSEQ multiplex PCR, while TCRdb's copy carries only in-frame clones and drops some. The table records some 110,000 clones, around 68% of them present only once. Germline V gene data show CDR1 as GTSNPN and CDR2 as SVGIG (reference sequence). This CDR3 region has 14 residues. V was cut by 7 bases and J by 1 base, with 16 bases left in between. This sample was included in a study of cytomegalovirus exposure and HLA in healthy donors. Study-level findings and limits: Sequence variants that were highly shared formed a cluster that was likely a sequencing artifact. Rates of TCR association differed by HLA locus in a later analysis, with DRB1 highest and HLA-C lowest.

Sequenced material: PBMCs. The J gene is TRBJ1-1, the V gene TRBV30; D unresolved. The TCR comes from a woman between 45 and 60 years old in good health and CMV-seropositive. The CDR3 spells CAFGYVEGNTEAFF. The CDR3 nucleotides are TGTGCCTTTGGATACGTTGAGGGGAACACTGAAGCTTTCTTT.